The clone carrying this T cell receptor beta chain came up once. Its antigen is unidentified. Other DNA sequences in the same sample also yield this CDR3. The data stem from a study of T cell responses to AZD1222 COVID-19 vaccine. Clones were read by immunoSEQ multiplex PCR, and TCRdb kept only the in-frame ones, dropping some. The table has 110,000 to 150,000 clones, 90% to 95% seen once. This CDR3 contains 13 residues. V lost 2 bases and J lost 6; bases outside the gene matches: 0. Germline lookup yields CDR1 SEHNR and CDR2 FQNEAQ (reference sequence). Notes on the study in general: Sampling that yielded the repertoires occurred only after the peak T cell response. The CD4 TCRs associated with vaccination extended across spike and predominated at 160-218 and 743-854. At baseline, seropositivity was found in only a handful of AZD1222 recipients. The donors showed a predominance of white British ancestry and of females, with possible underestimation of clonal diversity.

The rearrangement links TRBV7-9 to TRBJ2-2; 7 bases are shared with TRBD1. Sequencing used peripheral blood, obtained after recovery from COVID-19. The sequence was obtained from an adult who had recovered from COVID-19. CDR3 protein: CASSLTGAGELFF. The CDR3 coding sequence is TGTGCCAGCAGCTTAACAGGGGCCGGGGAGCTGTTTTTT.